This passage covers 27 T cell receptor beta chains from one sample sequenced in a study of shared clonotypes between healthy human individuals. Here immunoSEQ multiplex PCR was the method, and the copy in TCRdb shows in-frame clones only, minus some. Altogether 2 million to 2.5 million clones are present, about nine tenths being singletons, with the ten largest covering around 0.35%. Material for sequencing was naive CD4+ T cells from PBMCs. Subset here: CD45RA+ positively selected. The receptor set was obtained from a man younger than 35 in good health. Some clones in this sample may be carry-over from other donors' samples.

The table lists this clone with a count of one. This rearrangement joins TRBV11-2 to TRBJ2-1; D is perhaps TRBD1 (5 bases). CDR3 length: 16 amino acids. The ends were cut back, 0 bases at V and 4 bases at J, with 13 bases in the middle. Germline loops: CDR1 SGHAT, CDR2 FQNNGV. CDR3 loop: CASSLEGHRTYNEQFF. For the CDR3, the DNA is TGTGCCAGCAGCTTAGAAGGACACCGCACATACAATGAGCAGTTCTTC.

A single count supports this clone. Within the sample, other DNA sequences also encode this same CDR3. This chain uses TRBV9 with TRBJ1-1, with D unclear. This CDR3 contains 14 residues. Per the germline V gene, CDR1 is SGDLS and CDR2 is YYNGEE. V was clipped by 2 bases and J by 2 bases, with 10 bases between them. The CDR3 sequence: CASSVGQPNTEAFF. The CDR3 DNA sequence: TGTGCCAGCAGCGTCGGGCAGCCTAACACTGAAGCTTTCTTT.

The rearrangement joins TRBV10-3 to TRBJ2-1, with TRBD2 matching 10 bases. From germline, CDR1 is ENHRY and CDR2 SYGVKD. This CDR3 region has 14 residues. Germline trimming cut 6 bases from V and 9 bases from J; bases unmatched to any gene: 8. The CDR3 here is CAISVAGGLGEQFF. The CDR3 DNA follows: TGTGCCATCAGCGTAGCGGGAGGCCTAGGTGAGCAGTTCTTC.

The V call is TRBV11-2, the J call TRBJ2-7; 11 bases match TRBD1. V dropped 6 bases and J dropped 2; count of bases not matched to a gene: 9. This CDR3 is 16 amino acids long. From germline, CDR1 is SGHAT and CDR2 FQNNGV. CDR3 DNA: TGTGCCAGCAGGTTGACGGGACAGGGGGTCCCCTACGAGCAGTACTTC. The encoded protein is CASRLTGQGVPYEQYF. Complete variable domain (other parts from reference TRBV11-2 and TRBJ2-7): EAGVAQSPRYKIIEKRQSVAFWCNPISGHATLYWYQQILGQGPKLLIQFQNNGVVDDSQLPKDRFSAERLKGVDSTLKIQPAKLEDSAVYLCASRLTGQGVPYEQYFGPGTRLTVT.

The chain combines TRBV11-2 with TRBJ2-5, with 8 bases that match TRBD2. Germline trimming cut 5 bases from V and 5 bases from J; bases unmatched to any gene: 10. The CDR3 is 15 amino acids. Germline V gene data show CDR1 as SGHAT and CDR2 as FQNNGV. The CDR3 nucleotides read TGTGCCAGCAGCCCGCGGGCGGGGGGCGGCGAGACCCAGTACTTC. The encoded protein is CASSPRAGGGETQYF.

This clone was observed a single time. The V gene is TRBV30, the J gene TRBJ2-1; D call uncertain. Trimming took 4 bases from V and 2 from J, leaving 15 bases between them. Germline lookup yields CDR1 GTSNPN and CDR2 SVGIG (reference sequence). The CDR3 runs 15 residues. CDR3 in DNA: TGTGCCTGGACTTCTTATATCACCCCCTACAATGAGCAGTTCTTC. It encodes CAWTSYITPYNEQFF.

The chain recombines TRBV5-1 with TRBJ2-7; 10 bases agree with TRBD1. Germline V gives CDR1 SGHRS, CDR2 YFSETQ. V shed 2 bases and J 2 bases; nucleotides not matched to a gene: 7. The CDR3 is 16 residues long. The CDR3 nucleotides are TGCGCCAGCAGCTTTTCCCCGGGACAGGGGACCTACGAGCAGTACTTC. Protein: CASSFSPGQGTYEQYF.

The CDR3 sequence: CASSNRWDTQYF. In nucleotides, the CDR3 is TGTGCCAGCAGTAACAGGTGGGATACGCAGTATTTT. The chain carries TRBV6-5 and TRBJ2-3, with D tentatively TRBD1 (5 bases). The germline CDR1 and CDR2 sequences are MNHEY and SVGAGI. The CDR3 is made up of 12 amino acids. Trimming took 5 bases from V and 6 from J, leaving 9 bases between them.

CDR3 amino acids: CASSFDIGDAFF. The CDR3 DNA reads TGCGCCAGCAGCTTTGACATCGGGGACGCTTTCTTT. The chain carries TRBV5-1 and TRBJ1-1; D may be TRBD1 (5 bases). This CDR3 is 12 amino acids long. Germline CDR1 is SGHRS and CDR2 is YFSETQ. V dropped 2 bases and J dropped 11 bases, with 13 bases sitting between them.

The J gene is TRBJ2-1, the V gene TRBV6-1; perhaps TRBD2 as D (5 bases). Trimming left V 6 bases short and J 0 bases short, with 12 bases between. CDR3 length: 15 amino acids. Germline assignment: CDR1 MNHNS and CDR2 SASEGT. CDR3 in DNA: TGTGCCAGCAGGCAGGTAGCGAGCTCCTACAATGAGCAGTTCTTC. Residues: CASRQVASSYNEQFF.

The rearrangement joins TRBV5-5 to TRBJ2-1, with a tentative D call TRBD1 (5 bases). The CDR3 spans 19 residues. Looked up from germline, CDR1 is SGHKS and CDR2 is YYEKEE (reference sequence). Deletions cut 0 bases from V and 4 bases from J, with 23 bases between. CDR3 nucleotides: TGTGCCAGCAGCTTGGGACAGTTAGACAAAGGGCTCCGGTACAATGAGCAGTTCTTC. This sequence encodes CASSLGQLDKGLRYNEQFF.

In DNA, the CDR3 is TGCGCCAGCACCCCCGGGACAGGGGGCGATGGAGAAAAACTGTTTTTT. Its protein product is CASTPGTGGDGEKLFF. The V call is TRBV5-1, the J call TRBJ1-4; 12 bases line up with TRBD1. After removal of 6 bases from V and 8 bases from J, the junction contained 11 bases not matched to a gene. Germline-derived CDR1 and CDR2 are SGHRS and YFSETQ. The CDR3 is 16 amino acids.

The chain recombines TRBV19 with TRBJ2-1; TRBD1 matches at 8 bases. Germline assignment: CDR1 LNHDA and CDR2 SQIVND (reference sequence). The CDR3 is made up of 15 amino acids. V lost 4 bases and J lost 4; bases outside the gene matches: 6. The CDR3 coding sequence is TGTGCCAGTAGTACTTCAGGGGGCAGATACAATGAGCAGTTCTTC. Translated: CASSTSGGRYNEQFF.

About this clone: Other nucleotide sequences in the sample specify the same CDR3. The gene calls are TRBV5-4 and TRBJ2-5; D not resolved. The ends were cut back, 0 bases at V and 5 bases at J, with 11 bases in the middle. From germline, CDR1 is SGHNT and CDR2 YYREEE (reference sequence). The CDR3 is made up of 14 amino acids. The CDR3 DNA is TGTGCCAGCAGCTTGGGTAGGGATGGGGAGACCCAGTACTTC. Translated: CASSLGRDGETQYF.

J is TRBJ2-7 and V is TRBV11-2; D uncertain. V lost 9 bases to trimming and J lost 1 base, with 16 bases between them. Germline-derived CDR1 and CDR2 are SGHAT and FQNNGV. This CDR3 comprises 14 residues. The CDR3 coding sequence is TGTGCCAGTACCTTATCCGCCATATCCTACGAGCAGTACTTC. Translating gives CASTLSAISYEQYF. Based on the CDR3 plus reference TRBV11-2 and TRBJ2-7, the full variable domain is EAGVAQSPRYKIIEKRQSVAFWCNPISGHATLYWYQQILGQGPKLLIQFQNNGVVDDSQLPKDRFSAERLKGVDSTLKIQPAKLEDSAVYLCASTLSAISYEQYFGPGTRLTVT.

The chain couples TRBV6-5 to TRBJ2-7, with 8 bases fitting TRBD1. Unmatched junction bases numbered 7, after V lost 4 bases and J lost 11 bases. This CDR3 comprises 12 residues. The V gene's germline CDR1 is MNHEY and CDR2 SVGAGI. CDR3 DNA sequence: TGTGCCAGCAGTTCCGACAGGGGACGAAAGTACTTC. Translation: CASSSDRGRKYF.

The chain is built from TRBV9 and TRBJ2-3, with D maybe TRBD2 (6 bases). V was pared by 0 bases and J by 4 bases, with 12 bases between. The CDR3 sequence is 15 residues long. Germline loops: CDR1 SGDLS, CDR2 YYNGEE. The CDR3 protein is CASSVEVRGADTQYF. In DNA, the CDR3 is TGTGCCAGCAGCGTAGAGGTGCGGGGCGCAGATACGCAGTATTTT.

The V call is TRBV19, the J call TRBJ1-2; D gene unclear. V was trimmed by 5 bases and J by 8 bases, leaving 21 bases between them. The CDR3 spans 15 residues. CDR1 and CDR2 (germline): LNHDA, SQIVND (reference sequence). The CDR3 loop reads CASSPGLRGPGGYTF. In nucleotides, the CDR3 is TGTGCCAGTAGTCCTGGCCTCAGAGGACCCGGGGGCTACACCTTC.

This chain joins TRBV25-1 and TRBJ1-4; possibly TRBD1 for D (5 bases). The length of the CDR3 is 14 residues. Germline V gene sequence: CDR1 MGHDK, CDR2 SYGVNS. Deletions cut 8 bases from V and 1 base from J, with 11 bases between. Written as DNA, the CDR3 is TGTGCCAGCGCCGTCGGGGGAACTAATGAAAAACTGTTTTTT. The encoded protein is CASAVGGTNEKLFF.

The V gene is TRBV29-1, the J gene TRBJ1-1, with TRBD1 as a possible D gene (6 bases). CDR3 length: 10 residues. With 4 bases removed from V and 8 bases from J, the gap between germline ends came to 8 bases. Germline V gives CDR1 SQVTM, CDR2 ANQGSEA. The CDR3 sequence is CSVGDREAFF. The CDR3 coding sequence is TGCAGCGTTGGTGACAGGGAAGCTTTCTTT.

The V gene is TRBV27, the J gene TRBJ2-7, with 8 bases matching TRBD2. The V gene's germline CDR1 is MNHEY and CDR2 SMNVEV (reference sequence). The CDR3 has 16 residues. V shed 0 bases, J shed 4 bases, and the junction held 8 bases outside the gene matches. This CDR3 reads CASSLSIELAEYEQYF. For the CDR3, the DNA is TGTGCCAGCAGTTTATCGATAGAACTAGCGGAGTACGAGCAGTACTTC.

CDR3 region: CASSYSRTASEQFF. Here the CDR3 DNA reads TGTGCCAGCAGTTACAGCAGGACAGCGAGTGAGCAGTTCTTC. The rearrangement uses TRBV6-6 and TRBJ2-1; TRBD1 might be the D (6 bases). The CDR3 extends over 14 amino acids. Germline CDR1 and CDR2: MNHNY and SVGAGI (reference sequence). V was clipped by 2 bases and J by 9 bases, with 14 bases between them.

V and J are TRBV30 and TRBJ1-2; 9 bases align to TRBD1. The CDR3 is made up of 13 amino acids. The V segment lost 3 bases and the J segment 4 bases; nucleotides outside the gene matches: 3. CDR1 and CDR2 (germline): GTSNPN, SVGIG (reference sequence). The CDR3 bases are TGTGCCTGGAGGACAGGGGGAGTCTATGGCTACACCTTC. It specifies CAWRTGGVYGYTF.

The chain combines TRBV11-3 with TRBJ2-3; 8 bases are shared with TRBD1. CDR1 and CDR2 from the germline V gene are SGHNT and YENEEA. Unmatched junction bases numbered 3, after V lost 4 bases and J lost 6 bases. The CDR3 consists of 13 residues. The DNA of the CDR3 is TGTGCCAGCAGCTCAGACAGGGGTGATACGCAGTATTTT. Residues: CASSSDRGDTQYF.

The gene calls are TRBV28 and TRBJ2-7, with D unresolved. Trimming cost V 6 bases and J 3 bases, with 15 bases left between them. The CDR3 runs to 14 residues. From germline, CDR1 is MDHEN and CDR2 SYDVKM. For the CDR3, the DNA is TGTGCCAGCAGCCCCAGCCGCCAGGACTACGAGCAGTACTTC. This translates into CASSPSRQDYEQYF.

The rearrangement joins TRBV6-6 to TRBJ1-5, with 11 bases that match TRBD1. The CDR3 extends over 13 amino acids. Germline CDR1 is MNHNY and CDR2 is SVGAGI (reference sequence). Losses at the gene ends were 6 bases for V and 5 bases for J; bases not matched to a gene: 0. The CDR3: CASRGQGDQPQHF. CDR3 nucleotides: TGTGCCAGCAGGGGACAGGGGGATCAGCCCCAGCATTTT.

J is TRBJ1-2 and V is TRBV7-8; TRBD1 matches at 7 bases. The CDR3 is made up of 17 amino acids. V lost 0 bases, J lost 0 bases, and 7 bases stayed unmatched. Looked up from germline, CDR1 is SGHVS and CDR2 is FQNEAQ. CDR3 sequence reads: CASSLALRGDANYGYTF. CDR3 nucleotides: TGTGCCAGCAGCTTAGCGCTCAGGGGGGACGCTAACTATGGCTACACCTTC.